The following is a TCR beta chain sequence with its context. It differs at one base from a far larger clone, so likely a read error. The sample originates from a study of shared clonotypes between healthy human individuals. The V gene lost 0 bases and the J gene lost 6 bases, with 18 bases spanning the gap. CDR3 length equals 16 residues. The V gene's germline CDR1 is LGHNA and CDR2 YNFKEQ. PCR replicates from unsorted PBMC used roughly 300 ng DNA, and this amount was 25,000 to 30,000 T cell genomes. Generated by immunoSEQ multiplex PCR, the TCRdb table keeps only in-frame clones and is missing some. The data show fewer than 650,000 clones, over 65% seen once.

This chain links TRBV4-2 with TRBJ2-7; either TRBD1 or TRBD2 may fit D (5 bases each). This clonotype was sampled from a woman in her thirties or forties in good health. Some clones in this sample may be carry-over from other donors' samples. Sample: PBMCs. CDR3 residues: CASSQDEGQGVGEQYF. In nucleotides, the CDR3 is TGTGCCAGCAGCCAAGACGAGGGGCAGGGCGTCGGCGAGCAGTACTTC.